A selection of T cell receptor beta chains follows, all from one sample in a study of shared clonotypes between healthy human individuals. Libraries were prepared by immunoSEQ multiplex PCR; TCRdb keeps only in-frame clonotypes and omits some of them. This sample has 2 million to 2.5 million clones, with just over 90% found just once. What was sequenced was naive CD4+ T cells from PBMCs. The receptor source for this set is a man between 18 and 29 years old in good health. Some clones in this sample may be carry-over from other donors' samples. CDR3s include the opening cysteine and the closing phenylalanine or tryptophan. D genes are given only for firm matches. Some rows mark clone size as missing; the rest say once, few, many or name a class of expanded clone.

TRBV9	-	TRBD1	TRBJ2-3	TGTGCCAGTACCGGGACAGGGATGACAGATACGCAGTATTTT	CASTGTGMTDTQYF
TRBV28	-	-	TRBJ1-2	TGTGCCAGCAGGTCGACAGCTAACTATGGCTACACCTTC	CASRSTANYGYTF
TRBV2	once	-	TRBJ2-3	TGTGCCAGCAGCTTAGCGGAAGCGAGTACAGATACGCAGTATTTT	CASSLAEASTDTQYF
TRBV6-5	-	TRBD2	TRBJ2-7	TGTGCCAGCAGTCAAACTAGCGGGAGCCCCTACGAGCAGTACTTC	CASSQTSGSPYEQYF
TRBV9	-	-	TRBJ1-2	TGTGCCAGCAACCCCGGGGGGAGCCCGCTTTACTACACCTTC	CASNPGGSPLYYTF
TRBV15	-	-	TRBJ2-3	TGTGCCACCAGCCGCCGGGGAGAGGCAGATACGCAGTATTTT	CATSRRGEADTQYF
TRBV6-1	few	TRBD2	TRBJ2-2	TGTGCCAGCAGTGACGGACTAGCGTCCGGGGAGCTGTTTTTT	CASSDGLASGELFF
TRBV20-1	-	-	TRBJ1-1	TGCAGTGCCGCGGAAGCTTTCTTT	CSAAEAFF
TRBV5-1	-	TRBD1	TRBJ1-5	TGCGCCAGCAGCGCAGGGGGAGGTAATCAGCCCCAGCATTTT	CASSAGGGNQPQHF
TRBV7-3	-	-	TRBJ2-1	TGTGCCAGCAGCTTCCCGGAAGGTGAGCAGTTCTTC	CASSFPEGEQFF
TRBV30	-	-	TRBJ2-7	TGTGCCTGGAGTGTAGGCTACGAGCAGTACTTC	CAWSVGYEQYF
TRBV2	-	-	TRBJ1-6	TGTGCCAGCAGGACGGTAAATAATTCACCCCTCCACTTT	CASRTVNNSPLHF
TRBV5-1	-	TRBD1	TRBJ2-2	TGCGCCAGCAGCCCAGGGACAGGGGGTTCCGGGGAGCTGTTTTTT	CASSPGTGGSGELFF
TRBV20-1	-	-	TRBJ2-3	TGCAGTGCTCCCTTGAATACGCAGTATTTT	CSAPLNTQYF
TRBV5-1	-	TRBD1	TRBJ1-3	TGCGCCAGCAGCTCAGGGGACAGTCTTCTCTCTGGAAACACCATATATTTT	CASSSGDSLLSGNTIYF
TRBV5-1	-	-	TRBJ2-7	TGCGCCAGCGAAACGGGAGGGACAGGGTATTCCGAGCAGTACTTC	CASETGGTGYSEQYF
TRBV10-3	-	-	TRBJ2-7	TGTGCCATCAGTGAAAACAGGGAGGGGGAGCAGTACTTC	CAISENREGEQYF
TRBV5-1	-	-	TRBJ2-3	TGCGCCAGCAGCTTGGGTGAAATAACTAGCACAGATACGCAGTATTTT	CASSLGEITSTDTQYF
TRBV28	-	-	TRBJ1-2	TGTGCCAGCAGTGGCAGCTATGGCTACACCTTC	CASSGSYGYTF
TRBV6-1	-	-	TRBJ2-7	TGTGCCAGCAGCTTAGACAGCCGGCCCTTCTACGAGCAGTACTTC	CASSLDSRPFYEQYF
TRBV9	-	TRBD1	TRBJ1-4	TGTGCCAGCAGCGTTGGACCGGGACAGGGGAGCGAAAAACTGTTTTTT	CASSVGPGQGSEKLFF
TRBV11-3	-	-	TRBJ2-7	TGTGCCAGCAGCTTAGGCCCGGGACCCAACTACGAGCAGTACTTC	CASSLGPGPNYEQYF
TRBV16	-	-	TRBJ2-7	TGTGCCAGCAGCCAATCATTCAACTACGAGCAGTACTTC	CASSQSFNYEQYF
TRBV7-3	-	-	TRBJ2-2	TGTGCCAGCAGCTCGACCCGGGCAGGAACCGGGGAGCTGTTTTTT	CASSSTRAGTGELFF
TRBV6-4	-	-	TRBJ1-5	TGTGCCAGCAGTTCCCCCGGGACGTATAGCAATCAGCCCCAGCATTTT	CASSSPGTYSNQPQHF
TRBV5-1	-	-	TRBJ2-5	TGCGCCAGCAGCTTGGCCTTTAATCCTCAAGAGACCCAGTACTTC	CASSLAFNPQETQYF
TRBV7-6	-	-	TRBJ2-1	TGTGCCAGCAGCTTAAGCCCAGCGGAGCAGTTCTTC	CASSLSPAEQFF
TRBV29-1	-	-	TRBJ2-3	TGCAGCGTTGTAGTCAGCGACACAGATACGCAGTATTTT	CSVVVSDTDTQYF
TRBV7-3	-	-	TRBJ2-1	TGTGCCAGCAGCTTAACAGGGGGCTACAATGAGCAGTTCTTC	CASSLTGGYNEQFF
TRBV7-2	-	TRBD1	TRBJ1-3	TGTGCCAGCAGCCCACGGGACAGGGTGGCAAACACCATATATTTT	CASSPRDRVANTIYF
TRBV9	-	-	TRBJ2-2	TGTGCCAGCAGCGTATTCAGTTCCAACACCGGGGAGCTGTTTTTT	CASSVFSSNTGELFF
TRBV18	few	-	TRBJ1-3	TGTGCCAGCTCACCACCCTCTGGAAACACCATATATTTT	CASSPPSGNTIYF